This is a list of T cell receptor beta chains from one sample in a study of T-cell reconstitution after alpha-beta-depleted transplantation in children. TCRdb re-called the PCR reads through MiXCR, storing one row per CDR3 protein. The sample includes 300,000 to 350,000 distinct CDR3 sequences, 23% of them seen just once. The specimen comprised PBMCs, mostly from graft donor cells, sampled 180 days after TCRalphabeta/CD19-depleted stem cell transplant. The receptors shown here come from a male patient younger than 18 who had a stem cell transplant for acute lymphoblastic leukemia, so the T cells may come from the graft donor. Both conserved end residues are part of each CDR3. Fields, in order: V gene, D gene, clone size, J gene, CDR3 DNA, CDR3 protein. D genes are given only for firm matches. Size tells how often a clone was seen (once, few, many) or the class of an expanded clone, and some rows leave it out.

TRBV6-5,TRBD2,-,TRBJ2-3,TGTGCCAGCAGTTACCGCAGCGGGAGGGCCGTCTACACAGATACGCAGTATTTT,CASSYRSGRAVYTDTQYF
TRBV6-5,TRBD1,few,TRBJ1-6,TGTGCCAGCAGTTACACCAGACAGGGCCATTCACCCCTCCACTTT,CASSYTRQGHSPLHF
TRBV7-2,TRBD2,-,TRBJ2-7,TGTGCCAGCAGAGCCGGGAGGCACGAGCAGTACTTC,CASRAGRHEQYF
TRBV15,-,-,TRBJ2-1,TGTGCCACGACGGCCGGTAGCTACAATGAGCAGTTCTTC,CATTAGSYNEQFF
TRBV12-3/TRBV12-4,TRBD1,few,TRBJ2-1,TGTGCCAGCAGTTCAGCCCGACAGGGACCCTACAATGAGCAGTTCTTC,CASSSARQGPYNEQFF
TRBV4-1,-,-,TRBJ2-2,TGCGCCAGCAGCCAACTCCTTCTAGAGCCCCAGCTGTTTTTT,CASSQLLLEPQLFF
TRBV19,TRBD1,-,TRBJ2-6,TGTGCCAGTATGACAACTCCGGGACAGGGGAACTCTGGGGCCAACGTCCTGACTTTC,CASMTTPGQGNSGANVLTF
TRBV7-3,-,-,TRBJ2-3,TGTGCCAGCAGCGGGACCTATACAGATACGCAGTATTTT,CASSGTYTDTQYF
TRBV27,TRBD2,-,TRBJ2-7,TGTGCCAGCAGTTCCTTACTAGCGGGAGGGCCTGGGGAGCAGTACTTC,CASSSLLAGGPGEQYF
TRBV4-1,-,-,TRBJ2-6,TGCGCCAGCAGCCAAGGGTACAACTCTGGGGCCAACGTCCTGACTTTC,CASSQGYNSGANVLTF
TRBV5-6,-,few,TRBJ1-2,TGTGCCAGCAGCTTGGGGCAGGTGCAATGGTTTATCGGCTACACCTTC,CASSLGQVQWFIGYTF
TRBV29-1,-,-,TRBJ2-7,TGCAGCGTCGCCAAAGCGTACGAGCAGTACTTC,CSVAKAYEQYF
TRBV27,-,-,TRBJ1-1,TGTGCCAGCAGTTTATACGCGAACACTGAAGCTTTCTTT,CASSLYANTEAFF
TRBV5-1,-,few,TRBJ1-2,TGCGCCAGCAGTGTGGCAGGGATGAACTATGGCTACACCTTC,CASSVAGMNYGYTF
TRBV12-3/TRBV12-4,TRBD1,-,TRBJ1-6,TGTGCCAGCAGAGACAGGGTCCGGTCACCCCTCCACTTT,CASRDRVRSPLHF
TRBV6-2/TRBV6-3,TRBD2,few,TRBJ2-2,TGTGCCAGCAGTTACGAGGGCGGTCTAGCGGGAGTCGGTGGCACCGGGGAGCTGTTTTTT,CASSYEGGLAGVGGTGELFF